This is a list of T cell receptor beta chains from one sample in a study of T cell repertoires in ileal Crohn's disease. Produced via immunoSEQ multiplex PCR; TCRdb's table is partial and in-frame only. The table has some 1,100 clones, approximately 90% seen once. Sample: CD4+ T cells sorted from the ileum. The source is an adult with Crohn's disease. Both conserved end residues are part of each CDR3. The order of the fields is D gene, J gene, V gene, clone size, CDR3 protein, CDR3 DNA. The D gene is left open where the match is weak. Rows may omit the clone size; those that give it use once, few, many or a size class.

>TRBD2|TRBJ2-7|TRBV7-9|.
CASSPPASGSYEQYF
TGTGCCAGCAGCCCCCCGGCTAGCGGGAGTTACGAGCAGTACTTC
>.|TRBJ1-4|TRBV19|.
CASSPPPGNEKLFF
TGTGCCAGTAGTCCCCCCCCAGGGAATGAAAAACTGTTTTTT
>.|TRBJ2-3|TRBV2|.
CASSATDTQYF
TGTGCCAGCAGTGCGACAGATACGCAGTATTTT
>.|TRBJ1-2|TRBV7-9|.
CASSSSGMRGYTF
TGTGCCAGCAGCTCGTCAGGGATGAGAGGCTACACCTTC
>TRBD1|TRBJ2-7|TRBV6-6|.
CASTQTGQTDEQYF
TGTGCCAGCACCCAGACAGGGCAGACCGACGAGCAGTACTTC
>.|TRBJ2-1|TRBV4-1|.
CASSQEGSGYNEQFF
TGCGCCAGCAGCCAAGAAGGGAGCGGCTACAATGAGCAGTTCTTC
>.|TRBJ2-2|TRBV27|.
CASSFYPVRTGELFF
TGTGCCAGCAGTTTCTATCCCGTCAGGACCGGGGAGCTGTTTTTT
>.|TRBJ2-1|TRBV4-2|.
CASSQDPAERTYNEQFF
TGTGCCAGCAGCCAAGACCCAGCGGAAAGGACCTACAATGAGCAGTTCTTC
>.|TRBJ2-1|TRBV4-1|.
CASSQGQKSSYNEQFF
TGCGCCAGCAGCCAAGGACAGAAAAGCTCCTACAATGAGCAGTTCTTC
>.|TRBJ2-7|TRBV20-1|.
CSAADNEQYF
TGCAGTGCGGCGGATAACGAGCAGTACTTC
>.|TRBJ2-7|TRBV6-1|.
CASVDNYEQYF
TGTGCCAGCGTCGACAACTACGAGCAGTACTTC
>TRBD2|TRBJ2-5|TRBV2|.
CASRSLALETQYF
TGTGCCAGCAGATCACTAGCGTTGGAGACCCAGTACTTC
>TRBD2|TRBJ2-2|TRBV5-1|.
CASSLRGLAGSGELFF
TGCGCCAGCAGCTTGCGGGGACTAGCGGGATCCGGGGAGCTGTTTTTT
>TRBD1|TRBJ1-2|TRBV7-2|.
CASSPTGPGNYGYTF
TGTGCCAGCAGCCCGACAGGGCCCGGAAACTATGGCTACACCTTC
>.|TRBJ1-5|TRBV5-1|.
CASSAQGGSNQPQHF
TGCGCCAGCAGCGCTCAGGGAGGAAGCAATCAGCCCCAGCATTTT
>.|TRBJ2-1|TRBV27|.
CASRREDEQFF
TGTGCCAGCAGACGTGAGGATGAGCAGTTCTTC
>TRBD2|TRBJ2-3|TRBV30|.
CAGVIAGVTDTQYF
TGTGCCGGGGTTATAGCGGGAGTGACAGATACGCAGTATTTT
>TRBD1|TRBJ2-2|TRBV29-1|.
CSARQGTDTGELFF
TGCAGCGCCAGACAGGGTACGGACACCGGGGAGCTGTTTTTT
>.|TRBJ2-7|TRBV9|.
CASSSGTPEANEQYF
TGTGCCAGCAGCTCCGGGACTCCCGAAGCGAACGAGCAGTACTTC
>.|TRBJ1-2|TRBV4-1|.
CASSQEGRLGYTF
TGCGCCAGCAGCCAAGAAGGGAGACTTGGCTACACCTTC
>TRBD2|TRBJ2-7|TRBV7-2|.
CASSLDSSGTTYEQYF
TGTGCCAGCAGCTTAGACTCTAGCGGGACTACCTACGAGCAGTACTTC
>TRBD2|TRBJ2-3|TRBV10-3|.
CAISDAGLAGRDTQYF
TGTGCCATCAGTGACGCGGGACTAGCGGGGCGGGATACGCAGTATTTT
>.|TRBJ2-4|TRBV30|.
CALGKSGNIQYF
TGTGCCCTAGGGAAGAGCGGGAACATTCAGTACTTC
>.|TRBJ2-1|TRBV5-1|.
CASSSTGKHNEQFF
TGCGCCAGCAGCTCGACAGGAAAACACAATGAGCAGTTCTTC
>.|TRBJ1-3|TRBV6-5|once
CASSPQAGNTIYF
TGTGCCAGCTCCCCGCAGGCTGGAAACACCATATATTTT
>TRBD2|TRBJ2-1|TRBV18|.
CASSQAGGYNEQFF
TGTGCCAGCTCCCAAGCGGGGGGATACAATGAGCAGTTCTTC
>TRBD2|TRBJ2-3|TRBV9|.
CASSPRTSEDTQYF
TGTGCCAGCAGCCCTCGGACTAGCGAGGATACGCAGTATTTT
>TRBD2|TRBJ2-2|TRBV29-1|few
CSVHSGYGELFF
TGCAGCGTTCATAGCGGGTACGGGGAGCTGTTTTTT
>TRBD1|TRBJ1-5|TRBV7-2|once
CASSFGQGFSGNQPQHF
TGTGCCAGCAGCTTCGGACAGGGGTTTTCGGGCAATCAGCCCCAGCATTTT
>.|TRBJ1-5|TRBV5-6|.
CASSSSTGLIQPQHF
TGTGCCAGCAGCTCAAGTACAGGGTTGATTCAGCCCCAGCATTTT
>TRBD1|TRBJ1-2|TRBV6-1|.
CASSDSRTGGKDGYTF
TGTGCCAGCAGTGATAGCCGGACAGGGGGAAAAGATGGCTACACCTTC
>TRBD1|TRBJ1-3|TRBV9|few
CASSVVPEPDRFGSGNTIYF
TGTGCCAGCAGCGTAGTACCGGAACCGGACAGGTTTGGCTCTGGAAACACCATATATTTT
>.|TRBJ1-5|TRBV18|few
CASSPPGLSNQPQHF
TGTGCCAGCTCACCACCTGGACTTAGCAATCAGCCCCAGCATTTT
>.|TRBJ2-2|TRBV6-5|.
CAGWGEEGSGELFF
TGTGCCGGATGGGGGGAGGAGGGTTCCGGGGAACTGTTTTTT
>.|TRBJ2-1|TRBV2|.
CASRGAVATRNEQFF
TGTGCCAGCAGAGGGGCGGTGGCGACGAGGAATGAGCAGTTCTTC
>TRBD1|TRBJ2-6|TRBV30|.
CAWTKQGDRANVLTF
TGTGCCTGGACCAAACAGGGGGACAGGGCCAACGTCCTGACTTTC
>TRBD2|TRBJ2-1|TRBV19|.
CASSIALAGTNEQFF
TGTGCCAGTAGTATCGCCCTAGCGGGTACCAATGAGCAGTTCTTC
>.|TRBJ2-7|TRBV9|.
CASSVLDTGFHEQYF
TGTGCCAGCAGCGTCCTAGACACGGGGTTCCACGAGCAGTACTTC
>.|TRBJ1-2|TRBV6-5|.
CASRQAGKGNYGYTF
TGTGCCAGCAGGCAAGCAGGGAAGGGCAACTATGGCTACACCTTC
>TRBD1|TRBJ2-7|TRBV2|few
CASSGTGTYEQYF
TGTGCCAGCAGTGGGACAGGAACCTACGAGCAGTACTTC
>TRBD1|TRBJ1-2|TRBV30|.
CAWSLDRGLYGYTF
TGTGCCTGGAGTTTAGACAGGGGCTTATATGGCTACACCTTC
>.|TRBJ2-2|TRBV6-6|.
CASRGTPGGYTGELFF
TGTGCCAGCAGGGGGACCCCCGGGGGTTACACCGGGGAGCTGTTTTTT
>TRBD2|TRBJ2-1|TRBV6-1|.
CASRPSGGDEQFF
TGTGCCAGCAGACCTAGCGGGGGGGATGAGCAGTTCTTC
>TRBD1|TRBJ2-5|TRBV10-3|.
CATGGGQGSETQYF
TGTGCCACGGGAGGGGGACAGGGGTCGGAGACCCAGTACTTC
>TRBD1|TRBJ2-7|TRBV5-1|.
CASSYQGQKYEQYF
TGCGCCAGCAGCTACCAGGGACAGAAATACGAGCAGTACTTC